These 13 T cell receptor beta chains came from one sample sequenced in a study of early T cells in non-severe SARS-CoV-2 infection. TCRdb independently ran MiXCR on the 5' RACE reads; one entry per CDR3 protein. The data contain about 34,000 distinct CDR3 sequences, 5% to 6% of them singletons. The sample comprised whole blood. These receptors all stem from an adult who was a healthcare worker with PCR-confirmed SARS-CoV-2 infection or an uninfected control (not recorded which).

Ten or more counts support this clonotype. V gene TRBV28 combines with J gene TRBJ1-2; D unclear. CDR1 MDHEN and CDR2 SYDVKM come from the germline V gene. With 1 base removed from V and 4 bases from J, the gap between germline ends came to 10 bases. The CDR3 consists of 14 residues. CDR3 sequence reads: CASSLYDGGYGYTF. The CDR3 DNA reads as TGTGCCAGCAGTTTATACGACGGAGGCTATGGCTACACCTTC.

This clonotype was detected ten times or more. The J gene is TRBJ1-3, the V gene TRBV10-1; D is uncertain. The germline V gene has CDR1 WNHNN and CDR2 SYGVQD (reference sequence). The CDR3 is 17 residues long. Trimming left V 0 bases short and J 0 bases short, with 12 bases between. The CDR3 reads CASSESTTVYSGNTIYF. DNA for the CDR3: TGCGCCAGCAGTGAGTCGACGACGGTTTACTCTGGAAACACCATATATTTT.

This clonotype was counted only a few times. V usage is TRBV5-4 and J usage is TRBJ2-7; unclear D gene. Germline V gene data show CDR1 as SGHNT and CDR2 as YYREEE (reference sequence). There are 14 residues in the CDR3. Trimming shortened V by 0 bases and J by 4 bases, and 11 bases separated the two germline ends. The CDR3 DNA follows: TGTGCCAGCAGCTTGGTTGGCAGAGAATACGAGCAGTACTTC. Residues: CASSLVGREYEQYF.

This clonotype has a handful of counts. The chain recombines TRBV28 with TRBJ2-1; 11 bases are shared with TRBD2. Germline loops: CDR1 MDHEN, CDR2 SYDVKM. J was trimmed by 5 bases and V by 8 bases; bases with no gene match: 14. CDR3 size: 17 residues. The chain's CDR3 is CASHSSLGTSGHNEQFF. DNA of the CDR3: TGTGCCAGCCATTCCTCATTGGGGACTAGCGGCCACAATGAGCAGTTCTTC.

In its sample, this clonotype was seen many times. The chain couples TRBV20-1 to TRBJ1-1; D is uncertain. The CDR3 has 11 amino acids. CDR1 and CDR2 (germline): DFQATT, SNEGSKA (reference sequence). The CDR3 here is CTGNMNTEAFF. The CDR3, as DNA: TGCACAGGCAATATGAACACTGAAGCTTTCTTT.

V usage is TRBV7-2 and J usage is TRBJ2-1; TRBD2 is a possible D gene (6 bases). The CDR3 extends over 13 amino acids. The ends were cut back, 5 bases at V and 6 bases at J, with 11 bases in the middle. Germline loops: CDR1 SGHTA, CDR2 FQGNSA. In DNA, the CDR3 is TGTGCCAGCAGCCCGGGACTCATCAATGAGCAGTTCTTC. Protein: CASSPGLINEQFF.

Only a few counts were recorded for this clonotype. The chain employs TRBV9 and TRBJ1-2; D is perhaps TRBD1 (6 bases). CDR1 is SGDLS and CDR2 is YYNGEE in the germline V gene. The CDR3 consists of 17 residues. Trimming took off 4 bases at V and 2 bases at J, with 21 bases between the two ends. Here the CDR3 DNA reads TGTGCCAGCAGCTTCGCCTCGAGGGCAGGGGTCAACTATGGCTACACCTTC. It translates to CASSFASRAGVNYGYTF.

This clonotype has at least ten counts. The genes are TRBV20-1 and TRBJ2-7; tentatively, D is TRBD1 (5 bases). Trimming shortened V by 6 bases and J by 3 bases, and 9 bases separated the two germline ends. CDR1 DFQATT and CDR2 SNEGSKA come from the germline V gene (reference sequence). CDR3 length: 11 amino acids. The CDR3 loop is CSARTIYEQYF. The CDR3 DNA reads TGCAGTGCCAGGACAATCTACGAGCAGTACTTC.

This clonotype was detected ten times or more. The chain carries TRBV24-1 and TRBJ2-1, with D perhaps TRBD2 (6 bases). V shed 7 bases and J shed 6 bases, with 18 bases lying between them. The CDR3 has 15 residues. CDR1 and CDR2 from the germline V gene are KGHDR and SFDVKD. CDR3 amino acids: CATSHRESSVNEQFF. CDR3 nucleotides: TGTGCCACCAGCCACAGAGAATCTAGCGTCAATGAGCAGTTCTTC.

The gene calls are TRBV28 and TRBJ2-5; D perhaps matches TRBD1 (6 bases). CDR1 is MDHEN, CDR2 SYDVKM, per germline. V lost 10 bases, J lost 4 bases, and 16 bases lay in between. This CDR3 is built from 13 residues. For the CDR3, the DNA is TGTGCCACCCTCAGGGTGGGGGCAGAGACCCAGTACTTC. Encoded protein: CATLRVGAETQYF.

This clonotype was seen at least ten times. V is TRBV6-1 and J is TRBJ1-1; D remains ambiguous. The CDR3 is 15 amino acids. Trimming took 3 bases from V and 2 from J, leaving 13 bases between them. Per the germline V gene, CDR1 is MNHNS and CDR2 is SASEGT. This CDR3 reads CASSERGRDNTEAFF. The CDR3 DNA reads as TGTGCCAGCAGTGAGAGAGGACGGGATAACACTGAAGCTTTCTTT.

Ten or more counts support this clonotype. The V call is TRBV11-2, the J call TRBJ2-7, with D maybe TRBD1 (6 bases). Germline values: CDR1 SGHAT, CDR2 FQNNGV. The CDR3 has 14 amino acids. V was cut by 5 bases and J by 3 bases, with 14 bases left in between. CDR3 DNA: TGTGCCAGCAGCCCTAGCAGGGGCGACTACGAGCAGTACTTC. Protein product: CASSPSRGDYEQYF.

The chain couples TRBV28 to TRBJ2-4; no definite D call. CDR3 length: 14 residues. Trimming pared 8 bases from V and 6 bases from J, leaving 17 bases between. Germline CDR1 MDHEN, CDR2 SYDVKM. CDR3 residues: CASGIRLPGNIQYF. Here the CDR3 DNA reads TGTGCCAGCGGGATCAGACTGCCGGGAAACATTCAGTACTTC.